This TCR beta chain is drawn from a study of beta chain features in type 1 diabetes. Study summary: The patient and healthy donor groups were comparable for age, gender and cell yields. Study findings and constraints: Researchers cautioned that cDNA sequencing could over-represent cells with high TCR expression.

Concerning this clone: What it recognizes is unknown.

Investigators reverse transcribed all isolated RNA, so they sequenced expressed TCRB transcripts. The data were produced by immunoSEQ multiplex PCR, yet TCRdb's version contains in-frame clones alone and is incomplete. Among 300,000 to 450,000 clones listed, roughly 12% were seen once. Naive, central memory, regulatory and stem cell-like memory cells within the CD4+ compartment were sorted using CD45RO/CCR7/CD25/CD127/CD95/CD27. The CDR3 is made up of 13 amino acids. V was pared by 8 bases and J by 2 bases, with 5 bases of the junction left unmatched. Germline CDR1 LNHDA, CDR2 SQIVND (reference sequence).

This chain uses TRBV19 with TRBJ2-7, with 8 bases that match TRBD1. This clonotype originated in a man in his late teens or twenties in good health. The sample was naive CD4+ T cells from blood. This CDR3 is CASSGQATYEQYF. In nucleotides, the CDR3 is TGTGCCAGTTCGGGACAGGCAACCTACGAGCAGTACTTC.